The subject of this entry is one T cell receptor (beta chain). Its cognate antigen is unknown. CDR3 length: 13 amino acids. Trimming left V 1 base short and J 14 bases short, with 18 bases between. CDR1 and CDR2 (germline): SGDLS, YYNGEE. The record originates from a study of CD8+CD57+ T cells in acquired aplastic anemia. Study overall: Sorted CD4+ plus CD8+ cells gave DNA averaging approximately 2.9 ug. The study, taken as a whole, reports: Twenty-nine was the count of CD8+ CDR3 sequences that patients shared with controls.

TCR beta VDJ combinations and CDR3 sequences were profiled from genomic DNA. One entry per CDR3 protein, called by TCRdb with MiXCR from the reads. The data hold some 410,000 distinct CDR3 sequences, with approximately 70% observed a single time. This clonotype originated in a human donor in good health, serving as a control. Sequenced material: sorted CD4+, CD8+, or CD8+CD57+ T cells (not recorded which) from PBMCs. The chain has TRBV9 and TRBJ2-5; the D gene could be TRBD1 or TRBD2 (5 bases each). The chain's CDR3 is CASSVFMAGTNYF. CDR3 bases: TGTGCCAGCAGCGTATTTATGGCAGGGACGAACTACTTC.